Each of the 26 T cell receptor beta chains below was sequenced from the same sample in a study of blood T cell repertoires in COVID-19. TCRdb's copy holds only in-frame clones and misses some; the assay was immunoSEQ multiplex PCR. The profile shows about 180,000 clones, roughly 77% of them singletons. Sequenced sample: peripheral blood. These receptors were obtained from an elderly woman with COVID-19, enrolled during active disease.

The chain couples TRBV2 to TRBJ1-2, with 9 bases identical to TRBD1. The CDR3 length is 15 residues. Germline CDR1 is SNHLY and CDR2 is FYNNEI. V lost 2 bases to trimming and J lost 2 bases; unmatched junction nucleotides: 3. CDR3 in amino acids: CASSETGGANYGYTF. In DNA, the CDR3 is TGTGCCAGCAGTGAAACAGGGGGCGCCAACTATGGCTACACCTTC. The full variable domain, rest sourced from reference TRBV2 and TRBJ1-2, is EPEVTQTPSHQVTQMGQEVILRCVPISNHLYFYWYRQILGQKVEFLVSFYNNEISEKSEIFDDQFSVERPDGSNFTLKIRSTKLEDSAMYFCASSETGGANYGYTFGSGTRLTVV.

The chain employs TRBV15 and TRBJ2-1; D not certain. Germline lookup yields CDR1 LNHNV and CDR2 YYDKDF (reference sequence). There are 15 residues in the CDR3. Trimming shortened V by 2 bases and J by 0 bases, and 8 bases separated the two germline ends. CDR3 in amino acids: CATSRQASSYNEQFF. DNA of the CDR3: TGTGCCACCAGCAGACAGGCCAGCTCCTACAATGAGCAGTTCTTC.

This clone is a singleton in its sample. The chain carries TRBV7-8 and TRBJ2-3, with a possible D match to TRBD1 (5 bases). Germline V gene lookup returns CDR1 SGHVS and CDR2 FQNEAQ. CDR3 length: 16 residues. V was pared by 3 bases and J by 7 bases, with 20 bases between. CDR3 DNA: TGTGCCAGCAGCTTGGGGCCCGATCCCGCGGCCAATACGCAGTATTTT. Its protein product is CASSLGPDPAANTQYF.

This clone was observed a few times. The chain joins TRBV27 to TRBJ1-2, with D perhaps matching TRBD1 (5 bases). CDR1 and CDR2 (germline): MNHEY, SMNVEV (reference sequence). This CDR3 has 14 residues. V lost 3 bases and J 7 bases, leaving 15 bases between the germline ends. This CDR3 is CASSFRALGGGYTF. CDR3 nucleotides: TGTGCCAGCAGTTTTAGGGCCCTCGGGGGTGGCTACACCTTC.

The genes are TRBV5-4 and TRBJ1-6; D is unresolved. Germline CDR1 is SGHNT and CDR2 is YYREEE (reference sequence). The CDR3 has 14 amino acids. Trimming pared 5 bases from V and 7 bases from J, leaving 13 bases between. Written as DNA, the CDR3 is TGTGCCAGCAGGGTGAGGTTTCTAAATTCACCCCTCCACTTT. The encoded protein is CASRVRFLNSPLHF.

The V call is TRBV27, the J call TRBJ1-5; no firm D call. Trimming left V 3 bases short and J 7 bases short, with 10 bases between. Germline CDR1 reads MNHEY; CDR2 reads SMNVEV (reference sequence). The CDR3 contains 13 residues. The CDR3 loop is CASSFSPRQPQHF. CDR3 DNA sequence: TGTGCCAGCAGTTTTTCCCCACGGCAGCCCCAGCATTTT.

This chain uses TRBV5-1 with TRBJ2-7, with a tentative D call TRBD1 (5 bases). Trimming pared 5 bases from V and 3 bases from J, leaving 18 bases between. Germline CDR1 is SGHRS and CDR2 is YFSETQ. The CDR3 has 15 amino acids. CDR3 in amino acids: CASRWGVDLYYEQYF. CDR3 in DNA: TGCGCCAGCAGGTGGGGCGTAGATCTTTACTACGAGCAGTACTTC.

The rearrangement uses TRBV28 and TRBJ1-4; TRBD1 aligns across 9 bases. Germline values: CDR1 MDHEN, CDR2 SYDVKM. The CDR3 length is 15 residues. The junction had 5 bases not matched to a gene; V was cut back by 3 bases and J by 6 bases. CDR3 loop: CASSFQTGGDEKLFF. The CDR3 DNA reads TGTGCCAGCAGTTTCCAGACAGGGGGAGATGAAAAACTGTTTTTT.

The chain has TRBV5-4 and TRBJ2-2; 8 nucleotides align to TRBD2. Losses at the gene ends were 3 bases for V and 2 bases for J; bases not matched to a gene: 3. This CDR3 contains 15 residues. The V gene's germline CDR1 is SGHNT and CDR2 YYREEE (reference sequence). The CDR3 sequence: CASSSGLVNTGELFF. In nucleotides, the CDR3 is TGTGCCAGCAGCTCGGGACTAGTCAACACCGGGGAGCTGTTTTTT. Together with reference TRBV5-4 and TRBJ2-2, the CDR3 gives the full variable domain: ETGVTQSPTHLIKTRGQQVTLRCSSQSGHNTVSWYQQALGQGPQFIFQYYREEENGRGNFPPRFSGLQFPNYSSELNVNALELDDSALYLCASSSGLVNTGELFFGEGSRLTVL.

CDR3 residues: CASSEAHPGANVLTF. For the CDR3, the DNA is TGTGCCAGCAGTGAGGCTCACCCTGGGGCCAACGTCCTGACTTTC. The rearrangement uses TRBV2 and TRBJ2-6; D remains unclear. CDR1 and CDR2 (germline): SNHLY, FYNNEI. This CDR3 is built from 15 residues. V lost 3 bases and J lost 2, with 8 bases in between. The full variable domain, completed using reference TRBV2 and TRBJ2-6, is EPEVTQTPSHQVTQMGQEVILRCVPISNHLYFYWYRQILGQKVEFLVSFYNNEISEKSEIFDDQFSVERPDGSNFTLKIRSTKLEDSAMYFCASSEAHPGANVLTFGAGSRLTVL.

The chain couples TRBV27 to TRBJ2-3, with 8 bases lining up with TRBD1. There are 17 residues in the CDR3. V lost 5 bases to trimming and J lost 2 bases; unmatched junction nucleotides: 12. Germline values: CDR1 MNHEY, CDR2 SMNVEV (reference sequence). The CDR3 spells CASSRRTGWRITDTQYF. The CDR3 coding sequence is TGTGCCAGCAGTCGCAGGACAGGGTGGAGAATCACAGATACGCAGTATTTT.

This clone occurred once. This rearrangement joins TRBV2 to TRBJ2-5, with TRBD2 matching 8 bases. The junction had 15 bases not matched to a gene; V was cut back by 7 bases and J by 2 bases. CDR1 and CDR2 (germline): SNHLY, FYNNEI. CDR3 size: 17 residues. DNA of the CDR3: TGTGCCAGCACCCGGCTTAGCGGGAACAAGTATCAAGAGACCCAGTACTTC. This sequence encodes CASTRLSGNKYQETQYF.

The rearrangement links TRBV11-3 to TRBJ1-4; 9 bases line up with TRBD1. CDR1 and CDR2 from the germline V gene are SGHNT and YENEEA. The V segment lost 5 bases and the J segment 10 bases; nucleotides outside the gene matches: 11. This CDR3 contains 15 residues. CDR3 protein: CASSQTGQGHGKLFF. Written as DNA, the CDR3 is TGTGCCAGCAGCCAAACGGGACAGGGCCATGGAAAACTGTTTTTT.

This rearrangement joins TRBV6-5 to TRBJ2-2; perhaps TRBD2 as D (6 bases). Trimming shortened V by 6 bases and J by 1 base, and 12 bases separated the two germline ends. Germline CDR1 reads MNHEY; CDR2 reads SVGAGI. This CDR3 is built from 15 residues. The CDR3 region is CASRADYLNTGELFF. CDR3 coding DNA: TGTGCCAGCAGGGCGGACTATTTGAACACCGGGGAGCTGTTTTTT.

In this sample, this clone turned up once. The V and J genes are TRBV27 and TRBJ1-5, with TRBD1 as a possible D gene (6 bases). The CDR3 length is 14 residues. V was cut by 5 bases and J by 5 bases, with 13 bases left in between. Germline assignment: CDR1 MNHEY and CDR2 SMNVEV (reference sequence). The CDR3 here is CASSLNGQYQPQHF. The CDR3 DNA reads TGTGCCAGCAGTCTCAACGGACAGTATCAGCCCCAGCATTTT.

This clone was seen a few times. V is TRBV6-2 or TRBV6-3 and J is TRBJ1-5, with D hard to call. V lost 4 bases, J lost 2 bases, and 15 bases lay in between. This CDR3 contains 16 residues. The V gene's germline CDR1 is MNHEY and CDR2 SVGEGT. The DNA of the CDR3 is TGTGCCAGCAGTTTCCCCGCACCCGCGGGCAATCAGCCCCAGCATTTT. Protein sequence: CASSFPAPAGNQPQHF.

This rearrangement joins TRBV6-5 to TRBJ1-2, with TRBD1 as a possible D gene (6 bases). With 6 bases removed from V and 4 bases from J, the gap between germline ends came to 12 bases. Germline lookup yields CDR1 MNHEY and CDR2 SVGAGI. There are 13 residues in the CDR3. For the CDR3, the DNA is TGTGCCAGCAGACAGGGAATAGGCTATGGCTACACCTTC. Amino acid sequence: CASRQGIGYGYTF.

The gene calls are TRBV7-9 and TRBJ1-1; D gene ambiguous. V lost 1 base and J lost 4, with 10 bases in between. The length of the CDR3 is 14 residues. CDR1 and CDR2 (germline): SEHNR, FQNEAQ (reference sequence). Here the CDR3 DNA reads TGTGCCAGCAGCTTAGGATCCTATGCCACTGAAGCTTTCTTT. Translated, it gives CASSLGSYATEAFF.

The rearrangement links TRBV7-6 to TRBJ2-4; 9 bases are shared with TRBD1. The CDR3 loop spans 16 amino acids. Germline V gene lookup returns CDR1 SGHVS and CDR2 FNYEAQ. J gave up 0 bases and V 5 bases, and 5 bases lay outside the gene matches. The CDR3 DNA reads TGTGCCAGCAGCCTAGGGACAGGGAAAGCCAAAAACATTCAGTACTTC. This codes for CASSLGTGKAKNIQYF.

This sequence joins TRBV10-3 and TRBJ2-1; 12 bases line up with TRBD2. The CDR3 loop spans 15 amino acids. After removal of 4 bases from V and 8 bases from J, the junction contained 6 bases not matched to a gene. Germline values: CDR1 ENHRY, CDR2 SYGVKD. The CDR3 sequence is CAISGTLAGGYEQFF. Here the CDR3 DNA reads TGTGCCATCAGTGGAACACTAGCGGGAGGCTATGAGCAGTTCTTC.

The chain has TRBV15 and TRBJ1-2; weak D call: TRBD1 (5 bases). CDR3 length: 16 amino acids. The V end lost 5 bases, the J end lost 5 bases, and 21 bases lay between the germline ends. Germline V gene lookup returns CDR1 LNHNV and CDR2 YYDKDF (reference sequence). CDR3 in DNA: TGTGCCACCAGCCCAAAGGATCGGGGGACGGGGTATGGCTACACCTTC. It translates to CATSPKDRGTGYGYTF.

This sequence joins TRBV28 and TRBJ2-2; 12 nucleotides line up with TRBD1. V shed 5 bases, J shed 7 bases, and the junction held 8 bases outside the gene matches. The germline V gene encodes CDR1 MDHEN and CDR2 SYDVKM. This CDR3 has 16 amino acids. The CDR3 reads CASSTPGTGGVGELFF. The CDR3 coding sequence is TGTGCCAGCAGTACTCCCGGGACAGGGGGCGTCGGGGAGCTGTTTTTT.

The chain uses TRBV5-6 and TRBJ2-2; D is possibly TRBD2 (7 bases). CDR3 length: 15 residues. Germline CDR1 is SGHDT and CDR2 is YYEEEE. Deletions cut 1 base from V and 7 bases from J, with 14 bases between. The CDR3 protein is CASSLSRGANGELFF. As DNA, the CDR3 is TGTGCCAGCAGCTTGAGTCGGGGGGCGAACGGGGAGCTGTTTTTT.

This clone came up a few times. V gene TRBV5-6 combines with J gene TRBJ2-7; 10 bases map to TRBD2. The CDR3 totals 15 residues. Germline CDR1 SGHDT, CDR2 YYEEEE. The junction had 5 bases not matched to a gene; V was cut back by 2 bases and J by 3 bases. This chain's CDR3 is CASSFLSGRGYEQYF. The CDR3 region has the DNA TGTGCCAGCAGCTTTCTAAGCGGGAGGGGCTACGAGCAGTACTTC. The whole variable domain, remainder taken from reference TRBV5-6 and TRBJ2-7, is DAGVTQSPTHLIKTRGQQVTLRCSPKSGHDTVSWYQQALGQGPQFIFQYYEEEERQRGNFPDRFSGHQFPNYSSELNVNALLLGDSALYLCASSFLSGRGYEQYFGPGTRLTVT.

V is TRBV5-1 and J is TRBJ2-5; 7 bases are a match to TRBD1. The V gene's germline CDR1 is SGHRS and CDR2 YFSETQ. The CDR3 runs 15 residues. After removal of 0 bases from V and 5 bases from J, the junction contained 7 bases not matched to a gene. CDR3 amino acids: CASSLGTTGDETQYF. The CDR3 bases are TGCGCCAGCAGCTTGGGCACTACAGGGGATGAGACCCAGTACTTC.

The chain employs TRBV27 and TRBJ2-1; 10 bases are a match to TRBD2. The CDR3 sequence is 15 residues long. J gave up 8 bases and V 7 bases, and 11 bases lay outside the gene matches. Looked up from germline, CDR1 is MNHEY and CDR2 is SMNVEV (reference sequence). Here the CDR3 DNA reads TGTGCCAGCAACAATGGGCTAGCGGGAGCTTATGAGCAGTTCTTC. This encodes CASNNGLAGAYEQFF.